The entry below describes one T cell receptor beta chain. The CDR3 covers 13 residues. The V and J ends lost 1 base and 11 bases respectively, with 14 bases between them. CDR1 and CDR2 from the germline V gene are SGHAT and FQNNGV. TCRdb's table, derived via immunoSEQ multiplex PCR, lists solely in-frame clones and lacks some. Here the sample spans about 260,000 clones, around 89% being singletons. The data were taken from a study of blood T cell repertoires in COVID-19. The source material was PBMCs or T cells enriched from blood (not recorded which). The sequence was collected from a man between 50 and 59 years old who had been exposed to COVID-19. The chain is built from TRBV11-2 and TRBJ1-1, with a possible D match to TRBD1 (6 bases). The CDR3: CASSLAGGPEAFF. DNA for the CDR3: TGTGCCAGCAGCTTAGCGGGGGGGCCCGAGGCTTTCTTT.